The TCR beta chain described here comes from a study of naive and memory T cell subsets. Two oligonucleotides, mixed equimolar, formed the beta constant-region primer covering TRBC1 and TRBC2. A single record per CDR3 protein comes from TCRdb applying MiXCR to the UMI-ligation and nested PCR reads. The sample records about 90,000 distinct CDR3 sequences, about 7% being singletons. V was pared by 3 bases and J by 5 bases, with 13 bases between. The CDR3 sequence is 14 residues long. Germline V gene sequence: CDR1 LNHDA, CDR2 SQIVND (reference sequence). Material: central memory CD4+ T cells from blood. This sequence joins TRBV19 and TRBJ1-1; D is ambiguous. The TCR sequence derives from a human donor in good health. CDR3: CASSMVGRSTEAFF. In nucleotides, the CDR3 is TGTGCCAGTAGTATGGTAGGGAGATCTACTGAAGCTTTCTTT.